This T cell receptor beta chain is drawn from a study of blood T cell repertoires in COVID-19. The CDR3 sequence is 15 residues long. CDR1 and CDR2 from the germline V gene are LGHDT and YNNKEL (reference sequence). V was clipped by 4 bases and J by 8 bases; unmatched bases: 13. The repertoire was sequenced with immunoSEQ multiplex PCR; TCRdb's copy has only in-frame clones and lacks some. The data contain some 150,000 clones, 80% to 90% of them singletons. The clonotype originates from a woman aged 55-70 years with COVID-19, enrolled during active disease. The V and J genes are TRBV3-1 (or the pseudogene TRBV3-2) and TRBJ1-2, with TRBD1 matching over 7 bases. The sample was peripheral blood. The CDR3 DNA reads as TGTGCCAGCAGCCCCCGGGAGGGGGCTTCTGGGGGCTACACCTTC. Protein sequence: CASSPREGASGGYTF.